This TCR beta chain was recovered during a study of T cells in tuberculosis. Study summary: A South African cohort included IGRA-negative adolescents, latently infected IGRA-positive adolescents and adults with active tuberculosis. Within 7 days of starting treatment, or before, PBMC were stored. Study-level points and caveats: Shorter CDR3-alpha in active tuberculosis partly drove smaller distances.

CDR1 SGHVS and CDR2 FNYEAQ come from the germline V gene. V lost 3 bases and J lost 2; bases outside the gene matches: 6. CDR3 size: 16 residues. As to time point: new active TB diagnosis, blood taken before or within 7 days of starting treatment. Each clinical donor contributed on average approximately 99,000 T cells from unsorted cryopreserved PBMC. On this clone: Its antigen is as yet unknown.

TCRdb keeps only in-frame clones here, not all; method: immunoSEQ multiplex PCR. The profile covers roughly 32,000 clones, with roughly 93% appearing a single time and about an eighth taken by the ten largest. This sequence originates from an adult with tuberculosis. This chain joins TRBV7-6 and TRBJ2-1; 8 bases agree with TRBD1. The input for sequencing was PBMCs, taken at tuberculosis diagnosis. Here the CDR3 reads CASSFSGQVPYNEQFF. DNA of the CDR3: TGTGCCAGCAGCTTCTCGGGACAGGTCCCCTACAATGAGCAGTTCTTC. Together with reference TRBV7-6 and TRBJ2-1, the CDR3 gives the full variable domain: GAGVSQSPRYKVTKRGQDVALRCDPISGHVSLYWYRQALGQGPEFLTYFNYEAQQDKSGLPNDRFSAERPEGSISTLTIQRTEQRDSAMYRCASSFSGQVPYNEQFFGPGTRLTVL.